A single sample gave rise to the 31 T cell receptor beta chains below, sequenced in a study of tumor and adjacent non-tumor tissue in lung cancer. The library came from three nested PCR rounds adapted from ARM-PCR protocols. TCRdb itself ran the multiplex PCR reads through MiXCR, one entry per CDR3 protein. Here the sample spans 65,000 to 95,000 distinct CDR3 sequences, around 85% being singletons. The template was RNA from unsorted bulk tissue. Source material: lung tumor tissue. The receptors shown here come from a woman in her fifties or sixties with non-small cell lung cancer.

In its sample, this clonotype was seen once. The junction does not match germline at one end; this may be a read error. V is TRBV11-2 and J is TRBJ2-7; the D gene is possibly TRBD1 (6 bases). There are 15 residues in the CDR3. From germline, CDR1 is SGHAT and CDR2 FQNNGV. The CDR3 bases are TGTGCCAGTAGCTTAGCAGGGGTCACCGCCCACGACCAGTACTTC. Translated, it gives CASSLAGVTAHDQYF.

As concerns this clonotype: Here the CDR3 omits its conserved ending phenylalanine or tryptophan, so a read error is the likely source. The DNA is left out, because the CDR3 cannot be placed on it with certainty; the CDR3 is given as TCRdb lists it. The J gene is TRBJ1-6, the V gene TRBV11-2. The CDR3 totals 14 residues, both ends included. The germline CDR1 and CDR2 sequences are SGHAT and FQNNGV. CDR3 protein: CASSLRRDYSPLRL.

Concerning this clonotype itself: A junction end diverges from the germline sequence, so it may reflect a read error. This chain joins TRBV4-2 and TRBJ1-5, with D perhaps matching TRBD1 (5 bases). CDR1 is LGHNA, CDR2 YNFKEQ, per germline. This CDR3 comprises 13 residues. Here the CDR3 DNA reads TGTGCCACCAGCCAAGATAGGGGTCAGCCGCAGCATTTT. It encodes CATSQDRGQPQHF.

The chain uses TRBV28 and TRBJ2-1, with a tentative D call TRBD2 (6 bases). The CDR3 contains 14 residues. Deletions cut 9 bases from V and 8 bases from J, with 20 bases between. Germline lookup yields CDR1 MDHEN and CDR2 SYDVKM. CDR3 DNA sequence: TGTGCCAGTATTCTGACTAGTGGGTACGATGAGCAGTTCTTC. Its protein is CASILTSGYDEQFF.

Comments on this clonotype: Germline is not matched at one junction end, which may reflect a read error. The rearrangement uses TRBV11-2 and TRBJ2-3; TRBD2 aligns across 11 bases. CDR1 is SGHAT, CDR2 FQNNGV, per germline. The CDR3 contains 15 residues. This CDR3 reads CASGKTSGNADTRYF. The CDR3 DNA reads as TGTGCCAGCGGCAAGACTAGCGGGAATGCAGATACGCGGTATTTT.

This rearrangement joins TRBV6-1 to TRBJ2-3; D not certain. The CDR3 extends over 15 amino acids. Germline V gene data show CDR1 as MNHNS and CDR2 as SASEGT. V was trimmed by 7 bases and J by 2 bases, leaving 16 bases between them. The CDR3: CASNESTPNTDTQYF. The CDR3 coding sequence is TGTGCCAGCAATGAGTCTACTCCTAACACAGATACGCAGTATTTT.

The V and J genes are TRBV6-1 and TRBJ2-2; 11 bases fit TRBD2. CDR1 is MNHNS, CDR2 SASEGT, per germline. The CDR3 runs to 18 residues. Trimming cost V 7 bases and J 7 bases; bases outside gene matches: 17. Written as DNA, the CDR3 is TGTGCCAGCACTGAGAGGGCTAGCGGGAGGAAGGACATCGGGGAGCTGTTTTTT. It codes for CASTERASGRKDIGELFF.

Concerning this clonotype itself: The CDR3 does not close with the conserved phenylalanine or tryptophan, likely indicating a read error. The chain employs TRBV29-1 and TRBJ2-5; possibly TRBD1 for D (6 bases). CDR1 is SQVTM, CDR2 ANQGSEA, per germline. The CDR3 totals 13 residues. CDR3 region: CSVGRTVVETQYL. The DNA for the CDR3 is TGTAGCGTGGGGCGGACAGTGGTAGAGACCCAGTACTTG.

In this sample, this clonotype turned up many times. The chain uses TRBV12-3 or TRBV12-4 and TRBJ1-4, with D maybe TRBD1 (5 bases). This CDR3 has 14 amino acids. The V and J ends lost 3 bases and 8 bases respectively, with 13 bases between them. The CDR3 spells CASSLRDRGEKLFF. In nucleotides, the CDR3 is TGTGCCAGCAGTTTGAGGGACCGGGGCGAAAAACTGTTTTTT.

The rearrangement uses TRBV20-1 and TRBJ1-1; D possibly corresponds to TRBD1 (5 bases). The germline V and J ends were trimmed by 5 bases and 13 bases, with 23 bases remaining between them. Germline V gives CDR1 DFQATT, CDR2 SNEGSKA (reference sequence). The CDR3 consists of 13 residues. Here the CDR3 reads CSARQPLNTENFF. CDR3 bases: TGCAGTGCTCGACAGCCGTTGAACACTGAAAATTTCTTT.

With regard to this clonotype: The CDR3 carries no conserved terminal phenylalanine or tryptophan, so it likely arises from a read error. The DNA is left out, because the CDR3 cannot be placed on it with certainty; the CDR3 is given as TCRdb lists it. V and J are TRBV4-1 and TRBJ1-1. Counting both end residues, the CDR3 totals 15 amino acids. Germline V CDR1 and CDR2: MGHRA, YSYEKL. The CDR3 is CASNQPTLMNTEVFY.

As regards this clonotype: The junction and the germline gene differ at one end; a read error may be behind it. V gene TRBV6-1 combines with J gene TRBJ1-6; TRBD1 might be the D (6 bases). Germline loops: CDR1 MNHNS, CDR2 SASEGT. This CDR3 contains 13 residues. The CDR3 protein is CATNRVKDSPLHF. Written as DNA, the CDR3 is TGCGCCACCAACAGGGTGAAGGATTCACCCCTCCACTTT.

By proportion, this clonotype is medium-sized. This chain links TRBV29-1 with TRBJ2-4; unclear D gene. With 7 bases removed from V and 5 bases from J, the gap between germline ends came to 15 bases. Germline CDR1 is SQVTM and CDR2 is ANQGSEA. This CDR3 contains 13 residues. CDR3 sequence: CSARDNEQNIQYF. CDR3 sequence (DNA): TGCAGCGCGAGAGACAATGAGCAAAACATTCAGTACTTC.

Note on this clonotype: One junction end does not reproduce the germline sequence, and a read error may be involved. The chain has TRBV5-1 and TRBJ2-2, with D possibly being TRBD2 (6 bases). Per the germline V gene, CDR1 is SGHRS and CDR2 is YFSETQ. The CDR3 length is 15 residues. The CDR3 protein is CANSLAGSNTGELFF. DNA for the CDR3: TGCGCCAACAGCTTGGCGGGATCTAACACCGGGGAGCTGTTTTTT. Complete variable domain (other parts from reference TRBV5-1 and TRBJ2-2): KAGVTQTPRYLIKTRGQQVTLSCSPISGHRSVSWYQQTPGQGLQFLFEYFSETQRNKGNFPGRFSGRQFSNSRSEMNVSTLELGDSALYLCANSLAGSNTGELFFGEGSRLTVL.

On this clonotype: One end of the junction varies from germline; a read error may be responsible. The V and J genes are TRBV4-1 and TRBJ2-1; 11 bases fit TRBD2. This CDR3 comprises 18 residues. Germline CDR1 reads MGHRA; CDR2 reads YSYEKL. The CDR3 sequence: CASNQENARLAGKSEQFF. Written as DNA, the CDR3 is TGCGCTAGCAACCAAGAGAACGCGCGACTAGCGGGAAAGAGTGAGCAGTTCTTC.

In regard to this clonotype: The CDR3 ends on some other residue instead of the conserved phenylalanine or tryptophan, so this is likely a read error. V gene TRBV28 combines with J gene TRBJ1-1; the match to TRBD1 covers 10 bases. Germline CDR1 MDHEN, CDR2 SYDVKM. The CDR3 runs 18 residues. V was clipped by 5 bases and J by 8 bases; unmatched bases: 20. The CDR3, as DNA: TGTGCCAGCAGTCCCTACAGGGGTTTCGACAGGGGGCTTGGCGAAGCTTTCTTG. It codes for CASSPYRGFDRGLGEAFL.

The rearrangement joins TRBV5-5 to TRBJ2-2, with TRBD2 identical over 8 bases. The germline V gene encodes CDR1 SGHKS and CDR2 YYEKEE (reference sequence). The CDR3 runs to 17 residues. With 9 bases clipped from V and 15 bases from J, the junction kept 28 bases outside the gene matches. The CDR3 region is CATRMDLYGRAPGELFF. DNA of the CDR3: TGTGCCACCCGCATGGATTTATACGGGAGGGCCCCCGGGGAATTGTTTTTT.

A few counts support this clonotype. The chain couples TRBV4-2 to TRBJ2-7; 7 bases fit TRBD2. The CDR3 is 18 residues long. CDR1 is LGHNA and CDR2 is YNFKEQ in the germline V gene. Trimming removed 3 bases from V and 4 bases from J; junction bases left unmatched: 18. The CDR3 protein is CASSHDLLSGISEYEQYF. In DNA form, the CDR3 reads TGTGCCAGCAGCCATGATCTGCTCAGCGGGATCTCTGAGTACGAGCAGTACTTC.

As regards this clonotype: The final CDR3 position lacks the conserved phenylalanine or tryptophan, pointing to a likely read error. J is TRBJ2-5 and V is TRBV11-2, with D possibly being TRBD1 (6 bases). Looked up from germline, CDR1 is SGHAT and CDR2 is FQNNGV. CDR3 size: 13 residues. The V gene lost 6 bases and the J gene lost 6 bases, with 14 bases spanning the gap. The CDR3 sequence: CASSRDRWQTQYI. DNA for the CDR3: TGTGCCAGCAGTCGTGACAGGTGGCAGACCCAGTACATC.

Notes on this clonotype: Germline is not matched at one junction end, which may reflect a read error. V and J are TRBV29-1 and TRBJ2-7, with no clear D. The CDR3 has 13 amino acids. CDR1 SQVTM and CDR2 ANQGSEA come from the germline V gene. CDR3 bases: TGCAGCGTTGTATCCGGTCAGAACTACGAGCAATACTTC. Translated: CSVVSGQNYEQYF.

The J gene is TRBJ2-1, the V gene TRBV20-1; 11 positions agree with TRBD2. The CDR3 runs 15 residues. Germline lookup yields CDR1 DFQATT and CDR2 SNEGSKA (reference sequence). This CDR3 is CITRATSGRWGEQFF. CDR3 DNA sequence: TGCATTACTAGAGCTACTAGCGGGAGATGGGGTGAGCAGTTCTTC.

As regards this clonotype: The missing conserved phenylalanine or tryptophan at the end of this CDR3 makes a read error likely. The V gene is TRBV6-5, the J gene TRBJ2-4; D possibly corresponds to TRBD2 (5 bases). The CDR3 covers 16 residues. The V gene's germline CDR1 is MNHEY and CDR2 SVGAGI. The CDR3 loop is CASSATHSLGRNIQYI. In nucleotides, the CDR3 is TGTGCAAGCAGTGCCACTCATTCACTGGGGAGAAACATTCAGTACATC.

This clonotype appeared once. One junction end does not reproduce the germline sequence, and a read error may be involved. The chain employs TRBV28 and TRBJ2-7; D call uncertain. This CDR3 has 15 amino acids. CDR1 and CDR2 (germline): MDHEN, SYDVKM. The CDR3 region is CASNPPGIGYDEHYF. As DNA, the CDR3 is TGTGCCAGCAATCCCCCAGGTATAGGGTACGACGAGCATTACTTC.

This clonotype was picked up one time. One junction end disagrees with the germline gene, perhaps due to a read error. J is TRBJ2-1 and V is TRBV20-1; D remains unclear. This CDR3 contains 15 residues. The germline V gene encodes CDR1 DFQATT and CDR2 SNEGSKA (reference sequence). CDR3 protein: CSAPLEGPLYNEHFF. The CDR3 DNA is TGCAGTGCTCCCCTTGAAGGACCCTTATACAATGAGCACTTCTTC.

As for this clonotype: One junction end does not reproduce the germline sequence, and a read error may be involved. The genes are TRBV6-1 and TRBJ2-2; 10 bases line up with TRBD2. Germline values: CDR1 MNHNS, CDR2 SASEGT. This CDR3 spans 15 amino acids. The CDR3 sequence is CVSILAGVRTGELFF. As DNA, the CDR3 is TGTGTCAGCATCCTAGCGGGAGTGCGCACCGGTGAGCTGTTTTTT.

As to this clonotype: The junction and the germline gene differ at one end; a read error may be behind it. The V and J genes are TRBV10-2 and TRBJ2-7; D uncertain. This CDR3 is built from 12 residues. Germline V lookup: CDR1 WSHSY, CDR2 SAAADI. CDR3 sequence: CSSSEEGYEQNF. CDR3 nucleotides: TGCTCCAGCAGTGAGGAAGGTTACGAGCAGAACTTC.

Of note for this clonotype: Its ends do not fully match the called genes, so a read error is possible. The gene calls are TRBV6-6 and TRBJ2-1; D not resolved. The CDR3 consists of 14 residues. CDR1 is MNHNY and CDR2 is SVGAGI in the germline V gene (reference sequence). The CDR3, as DNA: TGTGCCAGCAGTATGGTGAGTTACTACAATGGGCAGTTCTTC. Protein: CASSMVSYYNGQFF.

The rearrangement links TRBV5-1 to TRBJ2-1; 11 positions agree with TRBD2. Germline V gives CDR1 SGHRS, CDR2 YFSETQ. The length of the CDR3 is 15 residues. The trim removed 0 bases at V and 4 bases at J, leaving 0 bases unmatched. DNA for the CDR3: TGCGCCAGCAGCTTGGTAGCGGGAGGGTACAATGAGCAGTTCTTC. Amino acid sequence: CASSLVAGGYNEQFF.

The rearrangement uses TRBV6-6 and TRBJ2-6; D call uncertain. V lost 4 bases, J lost 0 bases, and 13 bases lay in between. The CDR3 is 17 amino acids. Per the germline V gene, CDR1 is MNHNY and CDR2 is SVGAGI (reference sequence). The CDR3 bases are TGTGCCAGCAGTTCCTCAGGCGGAGCCTCTGGGGCCAACGTCCTGACTTTC. Protein product: CASSSSGGASGANVLTF.

CDR3: CASSLETYQPQHF. CDR3 nucleotide sequence: TGTGCCAGCAGCTTGGAAACTTATCAGCCCCAGCATTTT. The chain employs TRBV11-2 and TRBJ1-5; D gene uncertain. Germline CDR1 is SGHAT and CDR2 is FQNNGV. This CDR3 contains 13 residues. Trimming took off 3 bases at V and 5 bases at J, with 8 bases between the two ends.

Comment on this clonotype: Given a much more abundant clone one base away, this may be a read error. The J gene is TRBJ2-7, the V gene TRBV21-1; the table's D call of TRBD1 was not tested on the DNA. TRBV21-1 has pseudogene status. This CDR3 has 23 amino acids. The CDR3 sequence is CASSKATNRTGVVLACAAYEQYF. The CDR3 region has the DNA TGTGCCAGCAGCAAAGCTACCAACAGGACAGGGGTGGTTTTGGCTTGCGCAGCCTACGAGCAGTACTTC.